This is a list of T cell receptor beta chains from one sample in a study of shared clonotypes between healthy human individuals. TCRdb's table, derived via immunoSEQ multiplex PCR, lists solely in-frame clones and lacks some. Of under 1,100,000 clones in the sample, approximately 80% were seen once. The sequencing input was memory CD4+ T cells from PBMCs. Every receptor here comes from a man younger than 35 in good health. Some clones in this sample may be carry-over from other donors' samples. Each CDR3 is given with its conserved first and last residue. D genes are given only for firm matches. Rows may omit the clone size; those that give it use once, few, many or a size class.

>TRBV28|TRBJ2-3|few|-
TGTGCCAGCAGTTCGACTAGGTCAGTAAATACGCAGTATTTT
CASSSTRSVNTQYF
>TRBV30|TRBJ2-7|once|TRBD2
TGTGCCTGGAGTTTGCCTAGCGGGAGTGGCGAGCAGTACTTC
CAWSLPSGSGEQYF
>TRBV1|TRBJ1-5|-|-
TGCACCAGCAGCCAAGTCAATCAGCCCCAGCATTTT
CTSSQVNQPQHF
>TRBV5-4|TRBJ2-7|few|-
TGTGCCAGCAGCTGGGGTTTAGGGAGCTCCTACGAGCAGTACTTC
CASSWGLGSSYEQYF
>TRBV6-1|TRBJ1-2|-|-
TGTGCCAGCCATCTTGATTTTAACTATGGCTACACCTTC
CASHLDFNYGYTF
>TRBV7-2|TRBJ2-5|-|-
TGTGCCAGCAGCTTAGTGGCAGCGAGGACCCAGTACTTC
CASSLVAARTQYF
>TRBV5-4|TRBJ2-7|-|-
TGCGCCAGCAGCCCCTTAGGTCGGTCTCGCGAGCAGTACTTC
CASSPLGRSREQYF
>TRBV2|TRBJ2-3|-|TRBD2
TGTGCAGGGAGCGGGAACTCAGATACGCAGTATTTT
CAGSGNSDTQYF
>TRBV5-4|TRBJ2-7|-|TRBD2
TGTGCCAGCAGCGGACGGGAGGATAGCCACGAGCAGTACTTC
CASSGREDSHEQYF
>TRBV25-1|TRBJ1-6|few|-
TGTGCCAGCAGTGCCCCGTGGGGGGATTCACCCCTCCACTTT
CASSAPWGDSPLHF
>TRBV19|TRBJ1-5|-|-
TGTGCCAGTAGTAGTACAGCGTCGACTTGGCCCCAGCATTTT
CASSSTASTWPQHF
>TRBV19|TRBJ2-6|-|-
TGTGCCAGTATGGGGGCGAGTCCCGTCCTGACTTTC
CASMGASPVLTF